One sample yielded the 11 T cell receptor beta chains listed below, sequenced in a study of OX40 agonist ivuxolimab in advanced cancers. Assay: immunoSEQ multiplex PCR; the TCRdb copy retains only in-frame clones and omits some. The data contain 45,000 to 60,000 clones, roughly 80% of them singletons. Specimen: CD4+ or CD8+ T cells sorted from blood, collected in a trial of the OX40 agonist ivuxolimab. All receptors come from an adult with an advanced solid tumor such as melanoma, head and neck, liver or kidney cancer.

The rearrangement joins TRBV6-1 to TRBJ2-1, with D possibly called TRBD1 or TRBD2 (5 bases each). Trimming shortened V by 8 bases and J by 8 bases, and 16 bases separated the two germline ends. Germline lookup yields CDR1 MNHNS and CDR2 SASEGT. The CDR3 has 13 amino acids. The CDR3 region has the DNA TGTGCCAGCGGGGGATTGGGGATTCATGAGCAGTTCTTC. Amino acids: CASGGLGIHEQFF.

The V and J genes are TRBV5-6 and TRBJ1-1, with D possibly being TRBD1 (5 bases). The CDR3 runs to 13 residues. Looked up from germline, CDR1 is SGHDT and CDR2 is YYEEEE. The V gene lost 1 base and the J gene lost 4 bases, with 8 bases spanning the gap. The DNA for the CDR3 is TGTGCCAGCAGCTTGCAGGGTAGCACTGAAGCTTTCTTT. Residues: CASSLQGSTEAFF.

The table lists this clone with a few counts. The chain is built from TRBV25-1 and TRBJ1-1; no reliable D call. V lost 5 bases to trimming and J lost 2 bases, with 0 bases between them. The CDR3 has 10 residues. In germline, CDR1 is MGHDK, CDR2 SYGVNS. The CDR3 region has the DNA TGTGCCAGCAGTAACACTGAAGCTTTCTTT. It encodes CASSNTEAFF.

DNA of the CDR3: TGTGCCTGGAGTCGGGACTTCGATAATTCACCCCTCCACTTT. It translates to CAWSRDFDNSPLHF. V and J are TRBV30 and TRBJ1-6, with D perhaps matching TRBD1 (5 bases). The V gene lost 2 bases and the J gene lost 5 bases, with 10 bases spanning the gap. Germline V CDR1 and CDR2: GTSNPN, SVGIG (reference sequence). CDR3 size: 14 residues.

The rearrangement joins TRBV27 to TRBJ2-4; D not resolved. This CDR3 comprises 16 residues. V was pared by 6 bases and J by 0 bases, with 15 bases between. CDR1 is MNHEY, CDR2 SMNVEV, per germline (reference sequence). As DNA, the CDR3 is TGTGCCAGCAGCTCCTTACTTTCTCTAGCCAAAAACATTCAGTACTTC. The encoded protein is CASSSLLSLAKNIQYF.

The CDR3 nucleotides read TGTGCCAGCAGTTACGCTGGTGGGGGTGAAGCTTTCTTT. Its translation is CASSYAGGGEAFF. J is TRBJ1-1 and V is TRBV6-5; D may be TRBD1 (5 bases). CDR3 length: 13 residues. Deletions cut 2 bases from V and 7 bases from J, with 11 bases between. Germline-derived CDR1 and CDR2 are MNHEY and SVGAGI.

The V call is TRBV28, the J call TRBJ1-4; tentatively, D is TRBD1 (5 bases). The germline CDR1 and CDR2 sequences are MDHEN and SYDVKM. The CDR3 has 14 residues. The V gene lost 7 bases and the J gene lost 3 bases, with 12 bases spanning the gap. The CDR3 spells CASTEWGANEKLFF. CDR3 nucleotides: TGTGCCAGCACCGAATGGGGGGCTAATGAAAAACTGTTTTTT.

V usage is TRBV19 and J usage is TRBJ1-1, with D hard to call. The CDR3 totals 14 residues. The germline V gene encodes CDR1 LNHDA and CDR2 SQIVND (reference sequence). V lost 1 base and J 1 base, leaving 7 bases between the germline ends. DNA of the CDR3: TGTGCCAGTAGTATAGGGGCAGCGAACACTGAAGCTTTCTTT. Translated, it gives CASSIGAANTEAFF.

The V and J genes are TRBV28 and TRBJ2-3; D gene ambiguous. V was clipped by 10 bases and J by 6 bases, with 5 bases between them. Germline CDR1 is MDHEN and CDR2 is SYDVKM. This CDR3 has 9 amino acids. CDR3 sequence: CATGDTQYF. For the CDR3, the DNA is TGTGCCACCGGGGATACGCAGTATTTT.

This rearrangement joins TRBV6-1 to TRBJ2-3, with TRBD2 identical over 11 bases. CDR1 is MNHNS, CDR2 SASEGT, per germline. The CDR3 has 15 residues. Trimming cost V 4 bases and J 5 bases; bases outside gene matches: 5. The CDR3 here is CASSVLAGVGDTQYF. For the CDR3, the DNA is TGTGCCAGCAGTGTACTAGCGGGAGTGGGAGATACGCAGTATTTT.

The rearrangement uses TRBV10-3 and TRBJ1-3; no definite D call. Germline loops: CDR1 ENHRY, CDR2 SYGVKD. The CDR3 is 15 amino acids. Trimming took off 3 bases at V and 0 bases at J, with 9 bases between the two ends. CDR3 nucleotides: TGTGCCATCAGTGATCAACAGATCTCTGGAAACACCATATATTTT. Amino acid sequence: CAISDQQISGNTIYF.